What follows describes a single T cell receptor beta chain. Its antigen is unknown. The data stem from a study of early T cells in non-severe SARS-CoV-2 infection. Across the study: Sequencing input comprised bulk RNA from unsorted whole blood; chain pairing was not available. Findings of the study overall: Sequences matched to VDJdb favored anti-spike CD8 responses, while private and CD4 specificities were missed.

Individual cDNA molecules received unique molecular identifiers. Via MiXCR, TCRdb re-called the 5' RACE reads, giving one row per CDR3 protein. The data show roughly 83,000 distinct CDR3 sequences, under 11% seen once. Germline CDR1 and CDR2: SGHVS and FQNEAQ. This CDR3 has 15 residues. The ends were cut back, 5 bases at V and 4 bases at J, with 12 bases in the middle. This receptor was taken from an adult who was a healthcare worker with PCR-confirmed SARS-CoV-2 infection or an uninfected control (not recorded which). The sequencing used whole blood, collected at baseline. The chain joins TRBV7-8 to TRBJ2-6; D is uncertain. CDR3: CASSLTHSGANVLTF. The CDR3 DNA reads TGTGCCAGCAGCCTCACCCACTCCGGGGCCAACGTCCTGACTTTC.